The entry below gives a single TCR beta chain sequence along with its context. The data originate from a study of T cells in localized non-small cell lung cancer. The CDR3 length is 14 residues. Trimming took 8 bases from V and 6 from J, leaving 16 bases between them. In germline, CDR1 is LNHDA, CDR2 SQIVND (reference sequence). The method was immunoSEQ multiplex PCR; TCRdb's version includes in-frame clones alone and lacks a portion of them. The table has almost 65,000 clones, approximately 87% seen once. Material: peripheral blood, obtained before any cancer treatment. This chain links TRBV19 with TRBJ1-4, with D perhaps TRBD1 (5 bases). This TCR was sampled from a woman aged 35-70 years with stage I lung adenocarcinoma. The CDR3 DNA reads as TGTGCCAGTGACGTCGGAGGGACCGATGAAAAACTGTTTTTT. This gives the protein CASDVGGTDEKLFF.